Below, 3 T cell receptor beta chains from the same sample are listed, as sequenced in a study of blood T cell repertoires in COVID-19. Measured with immunoSEQ multiplex PCR; TCRdb has only the in-frame clones, and not every one. The table lists roughly 58,000 clones, approximately 80% of them singletons. Sequenced material: peripheral blood. Receptors originate from a man between 60 and 75 years old with COVID-19, enrolled during active disease.

This chain joins TRBV18 and TRBJ1-1, with D maybe TRBD1 (6 bases). The CDR3 is 16 residues long. Deletions cut 2 bases from V and 1 base from J, with 14 bases between. From germline, CDR1 is KGHSH and CDR2 LQKENI. CDR3: CASSPVPGVGNTEAFF. The CDR3 DNA is TGTGCCAGCTCACCAGTGCCAGGGGTTGGGAACACTGAAGCTTTCTTT.

The rearrangement links TRBV12-3 or TRBV12-4 to TRBJ1-6, with a tentative D call TRBD1 (6 bases). The V and J ends lost 6 bases and 10 bases respectively, with 10 bases between them. The CDR3 runs to 12 residues. The CDR3, as DNA: TGTGCCAGCAGCTCCCAGGGGTCACCCCTCCACTTT. This gives the protein CASSSQGSPLHF.

V gene TRBV28 combines with J gene TRBJ2-2, with a tentative D call TRBD1 (5 bases). The CDR3 has 16 amino acids. Trimming shortened V by 3 bases and J by 2 bases, and 13 bases separated the two germline ends. Looked up from germline, CDR1 is MDHEN and CDR2 is SYDVKM. CDR3: CASSLLGTGNTGELFF. CDR3 sequence (DNA): TGTGCCAGCAGTTTGCTGGGCACAGGAAACACCGGGGAGCTGTTTTTT.